The entry that follows covers one T cell receptor (beta chain) sequence. In TCRdb, the RT-PCR reads were re-called with MiXCR into one record per CDR3 protein. Here the sample spans approximately 720,000 distinct CDR3 sequences, about 14% being singletons. The receptor was derived from a female donor in good health, serving as a healthy control. Source material: memory CD4+ T cells from blood.

CDR3 in amino acids: CASSSRLSSGSNEQFF. DNA of the CDR3: TGTGCCAGCAGTTCGCGTCTGTCTAGCGGGAGCAATGAGCAGTTCTTC. This sequence joins TRBV12-3 or TRBV12-4 and TRBJ2-1; 10 nucleotides align to TRBD2. Trimming took 4 bases from V and 6 from J; bases not matched to a gene: 9. This CDR3 contains 16 residues.